The 10 T cell receptor beta chains in this list originate from one sample, sequenced in a study of blood T cells in healthy people across ages. Then a second PCR, running about 6 to 12 cycles, was carried out with a sample-barcoded 5' primer and a J-beta primer mix. Via MiXCR, TCRdb re-called the 5' RACE reads, giving one row per CDR3 protein. The data contain about 1.1 million distinct CDR3 sequences, more than 30% of them singletons. The sequenced material came from blood. These receptors were collected from a man younger than 30 in good health.

This clonotype was observed a few times. A junction boundary mismatches the germline segment, possibly from a read error. V usage is TRBV20-1 and J usage is TRBJ2-3; D may match TRBD1 or TRBD2 (5 bases each). The CDR3 loop spans 12 amino acids. Germline V lookup: CDR1 DFQATT, CDR2 SNEGSKA (reference sequence). CDR3 protein: CSAHRGGDTRYF. Written as DNA, the CDR3 is TGCAGTGCCCACCGGGGCGGAGATACGCGGTATTTT.

This sequence joins TRBV4-1 and TRBJ2-7, with D tentatively TRBD1 (6 bases). CDR1 MGHRA and CDR2 YSYEKL come from the germline V gene. V was clipped by 2 bases and J by 12 bases, with 17 bases between them. The CDR3 length is 13 residues. The CDR3 bases are TGCGCCAGCAGCCAATCGGAAGACAGGCAGACGTACTTC. It translates to CASSQSEDRQTYF.

The V and J genes are TRBV7-9 and TRBJ2-7; D gene uncertain. This CDR3 contains 13 residues. Germline-derived CDR1 and CDR2 are SEHNR and FQNEAQ (reference sequence). Trimming left V 1 base short and J 2 bases short, with 6 bases between. The CDR3 coding sequence is TGTGCCAGCAGCTTAGTCGACACCTACGAGCAGTACTTC. Protein sequence: CASSLVDTYEQYF.

To note about this clonotype: A junction end diverges from the germline sequence, so it may reflect a read error. This chain links TRBV5-1 with TRBJ1-2; TRBD1 aligns across 7 bases. The CDR3 is 14 residues long. CDR1 is SGHRS, CDR2 YFSETQ, per germline. The CDR3 bases are TGCGCCAGCAGCCCGGGACAGCTTAACTATGGCTACATCTTC. This codes for CASSPGQLNYGYIF.

This clonotype was observed a handful of times. The V and J genes are TRBV24-1 and TRBJ2-3; TRBD1 matches at 10 bases. V shed 2 bases, J shed 4 bases, and the junction held 5 bases outside the gene matches. This CDR3 comprises 16 residues. CDR1 and CDR2 (germline): KGHDR, SFDVKD. This chain's CDR3 is CATSDSGTGVPDTQYF. Written as DNA, the CDR3 is TGTGCCACCAGTGATTCCGGGACAGGGGTTCCAGATACGCAGTATTTT.

This clonotype has a handful of counts. The rearrangement links TRBV5-1 to TRBJ1-3; a possible D gene is TRBD1 (6 bases). The CDR3 has 15 residues. Trimming cost V 4 bases and J 3 bases, with 14 bases left between them. CDR1 and CDR2 from the germline V gene are SGHRS and YFSETQ. The CDR3 sequence: CASSPGATDGNTIYF. The CDR3 DNA reads as TGCGCCAGCAGCCCGGGGGCGACGGATGGAAACACCATATATTTT.

The rearrangement uses TRBV12-3 or TRBV12-4 and TRBJ2-7; a weak D match, TRBD1 (6 bases). V lost 5 bases, J lost 3 bases, and 14 bases lay in between. The CDR3 sequence is 14 residues long. The CDR3 is CASSRRQGSYEQYF. CDR3 DNA: TGTGCCAGCAGTCGCCGGCAGGGGAGCTACGAGCAGTACTTC.

This clonotype was seen more than once but under ten times. The V call is TRBV7-2, the J call TRBJ2-3; D is possibly TRBD2 (7 bases). Trimming took 0 bases from V and 5 from J, leaving 15 bases between them. There are 16 residues in the CDR3. The germline V gene has CDR1 SGHTA and CDR2 FQGNSA. CDR3 sequence: CASSLARRGAGDTQYF. In nucleotides, the CDR3 is TGTGCCAGCAGCTTAGCTCGTCGGGGGGCAGGAGATACGCAGTATTTT.

The chain joins TRBV27 to TRBJ2-1; 8 bases match TRBD2. This CDR3 is built from 14 residues. J lost 2 bases, V lost 9 bases, and 6 bases had no gene match. Germline assignment: CDR1 MNHEY and CDR2 SMNVEV (reference sequence). Here the CDR3 DNA reads TGTGCCAGTGAACAGCGGGGGACCTACAATGAGCAGTTCTTC. It specifies CASEQRGTYNEQFF.

This clonotype came up a few times. This may come from a read error, since a much larger clone is one base off. The gene calls are TRBV20-1 and TRBJ2-3; TRBD1 matches at 10 bases. In germline, CDR1 is DFQATT, CDR2 SNEGSKA (reference sequence). The CDR3 length is 12 residues. Germline trimming cut 7 bases from V and 5 bases from J; bases unmatched to any gene: 3. The CDR3 region is CSGGQGRDTQYF. CDR3 nucleotide sequence: TGCAGTGGGGGACAGGGGAGAGATACGCAGTATTTT.